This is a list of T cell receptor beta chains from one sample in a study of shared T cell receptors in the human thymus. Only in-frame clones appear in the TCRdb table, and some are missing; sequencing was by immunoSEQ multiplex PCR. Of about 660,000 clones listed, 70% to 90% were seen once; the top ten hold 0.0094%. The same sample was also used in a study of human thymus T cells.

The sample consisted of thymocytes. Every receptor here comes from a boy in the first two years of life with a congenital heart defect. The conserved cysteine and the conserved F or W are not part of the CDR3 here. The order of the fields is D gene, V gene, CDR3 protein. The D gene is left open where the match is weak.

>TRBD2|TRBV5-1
ASSGTSGKEADTQY
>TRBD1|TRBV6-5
ASSYSSGQGIGEQY
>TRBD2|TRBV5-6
ASSPRTLKRGSNEQF
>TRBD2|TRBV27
ASSFSTSGNRYEQY
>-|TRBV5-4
ASSWQDRGYT
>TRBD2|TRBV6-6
ASRGLAAHDYEQY
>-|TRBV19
ASSICSNQPQH
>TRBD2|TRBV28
ASSLRAGGRTGELF
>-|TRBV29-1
SAIKGERQNTGELF
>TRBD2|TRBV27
ASTGSGRFDTQY
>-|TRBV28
ASSPRTASYGYT
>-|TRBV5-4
ASSSRVENSGNTGELF
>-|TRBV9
ASSVSRQGTGNTIY
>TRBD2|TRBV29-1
SVYAGTSGSTNNEQF
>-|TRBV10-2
ASSEVGGREKLF
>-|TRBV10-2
ASSDGEKTQY
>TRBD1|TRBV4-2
ASSQDDRGGQPQH
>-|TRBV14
ASSQALLGTQETQY
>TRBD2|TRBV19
ASSMTSGWETQY
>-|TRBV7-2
ASSLELPGNTEAF
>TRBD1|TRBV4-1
ASSSTGVSSEAF
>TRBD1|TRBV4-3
ASSQVWRGPGYT
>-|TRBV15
ATSRVLEGRRRTDTQY
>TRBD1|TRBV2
ASSGTMGQHYGYT
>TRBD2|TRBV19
ATNGPGLANEQF
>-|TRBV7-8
ASSLRQGNQPQH